Described below is a single TCR beta chain sequence and its context. The data belong to a study of blood T cell repertoires in COVID-19. The germline CDR1 and CDR2 sequences are SGHTA and FQGNSA. The V end was cut by 5 bases, the J end by 7 bases, with 9 bases between. The CDR3 has 12 residues. This table comes from immunoSEQ multiplex PCR, and its TCRdb copy is limited to in-frame clones, with some not included. Here the sample spans about 51,000 clones, approximately 90% being singletons. This chain joins TRBV7-2 and TRBJ2-1; no clear D. Specimen: peripheral blood. The receptor's source is a man between 50 and 59 years old with acute or convalescent COVID-19. CDR3 sequence reads: CASSAERNEQFF. The CDR3 DNA reads TGTGCCAGCAGCGCCGAGAGGAATGAGCAGTTCTTC. The variable domain in full, with the rest retrieved from reference TRBV7-2 and TRBJ2-1, is GAGVSQSPSNKVTEKGKDVELRCDPISGHTALYWYRQSLGQGLEFLIYFQGNSAPDKSGLPSDRFSAERTGGSVSTLTIQRTQQEDSAVYLCASSAERNEQFFGPGTRLTVL.